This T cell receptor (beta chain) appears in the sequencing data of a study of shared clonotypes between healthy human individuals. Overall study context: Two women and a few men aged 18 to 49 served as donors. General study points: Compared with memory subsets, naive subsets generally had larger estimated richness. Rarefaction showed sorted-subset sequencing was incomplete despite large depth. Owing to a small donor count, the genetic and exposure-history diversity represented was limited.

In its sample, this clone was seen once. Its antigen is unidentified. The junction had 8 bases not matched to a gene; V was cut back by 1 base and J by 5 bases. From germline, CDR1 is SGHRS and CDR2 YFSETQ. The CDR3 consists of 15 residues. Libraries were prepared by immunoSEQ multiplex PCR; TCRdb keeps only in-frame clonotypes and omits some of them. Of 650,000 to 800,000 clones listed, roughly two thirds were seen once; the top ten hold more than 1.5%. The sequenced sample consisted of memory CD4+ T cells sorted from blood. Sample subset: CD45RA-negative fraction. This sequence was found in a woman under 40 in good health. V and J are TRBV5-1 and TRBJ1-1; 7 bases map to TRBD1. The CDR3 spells CASSLLQQGSTEAFF. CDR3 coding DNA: TGCGCCAGCAGCTTGCTTCAACAGGGGAGTACTGAAGCTTTCTTT.